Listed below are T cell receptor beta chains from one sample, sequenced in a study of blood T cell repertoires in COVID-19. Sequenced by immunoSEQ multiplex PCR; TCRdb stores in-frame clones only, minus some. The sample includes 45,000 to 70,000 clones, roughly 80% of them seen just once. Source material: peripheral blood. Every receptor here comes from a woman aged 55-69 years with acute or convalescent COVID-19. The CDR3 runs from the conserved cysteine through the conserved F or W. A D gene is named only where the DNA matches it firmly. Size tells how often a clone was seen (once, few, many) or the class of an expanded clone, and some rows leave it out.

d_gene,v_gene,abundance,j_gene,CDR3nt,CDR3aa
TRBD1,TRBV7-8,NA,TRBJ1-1,TGTGCCAGCAGCTTCCCACAGGGGAGGAACACTGAAGCTTTCTTT,CASSFPQGRNTEAFF
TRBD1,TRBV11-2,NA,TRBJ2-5,TGTGCCAGCAGGAAAGGACAGGTCGAAGAGACCCAGTACTTC,CASRKGQVEETQYF
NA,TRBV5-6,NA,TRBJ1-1,TGTGCCAGCAGCTACCCGGGGTCTCATAGCGGTGAAGCTTTCTTT,CASSYPGSHSGEAFF
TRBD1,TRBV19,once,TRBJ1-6,TGTGCCAGTAGTATAGAGCCGGGACAGAAAAATTCACCCCTCCACTTT,CASSIEPGQKNSPLHF
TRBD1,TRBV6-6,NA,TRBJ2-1,TGTGCCAGCAGTTACAGGGACAGGGGGTATCATAATGAGCAGTTCTTC,CASSYRDRGYHNEQFF
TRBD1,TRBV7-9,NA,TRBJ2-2,TGTGCCAGTGGACAGGCAAACACCGGGGAGCTGTTTTTT,CASGQANTGELFF
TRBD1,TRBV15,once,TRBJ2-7,TGTGCCACCAGCAGAGGAGGGACAGCCCCTGACGAGCAGTACTTC,CATSRGGTAPDEQYF
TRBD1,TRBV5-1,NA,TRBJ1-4,TGCGCCAGCAGAAAGTACAGGGGTGCCGTTGAAAAACTGTTTTTT,CASRKYRGAVEKLFF
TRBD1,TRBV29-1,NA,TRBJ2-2,TGCAGCGTCTCGACAGGGGCCACCGGGGAGCTGTTTTTT,CSVSTGATGELFF
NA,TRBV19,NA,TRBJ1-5,TGTGCCCCAGAAGCGTCGCCCCAGTCCCAGCATTTT,CAPEASPQSQHF
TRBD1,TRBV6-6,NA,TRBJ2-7,TGTGCCAGCAGTTCCGGGACAGGGCGGCCCTACGAGCAGTACTTC,CASSSGTGRPYEQYF
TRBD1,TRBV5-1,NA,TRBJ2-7,TGCGCCAGCAGCTTGACCAGGGGGCCTTCCTACGAGCAGTACTTC,CASSLTRGPSYEQYF
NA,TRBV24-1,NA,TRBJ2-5,TGTGCCACCAGTGACCCCGGCGGGACCCGGGAGACCCAGTACTTC,CATSDPGGTRETQYF
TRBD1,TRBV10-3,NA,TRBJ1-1,TGTGCCATCAGCGGTGACAGGGGGAACACTGAAGCTTTCTTT,CAISGDRGNTEAFF
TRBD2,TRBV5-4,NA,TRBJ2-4,TGTGCCAGCAGCTTGTTCAGCGGGGGGCAAAAAAACATTCAGTACTTC,CASSLFSGGQKNIQYF
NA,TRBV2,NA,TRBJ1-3,TGTGCCAGCAGTGAAGACAGGTTGGGAGGCACCATATATTTT,CASSEDRLGGTIYF
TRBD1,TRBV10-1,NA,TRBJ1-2,TGCGCCAGCAGTGGACAGGGGACTTCTGGTGGCTACACCTTC,CASSGQGTSGGYTF
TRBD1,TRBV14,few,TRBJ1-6,TGTGCCAGCAGCCACTTGACAGGGGGTAATGGACCCCTCCACTTT,CASSHLTGGNGPLHF
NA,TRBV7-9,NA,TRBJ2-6,TGTGCCAGCAGCTTAGTCGTAGCAGCTGGGGCCAACGTCCTGACTTTC,CASSLVVAAGANVLTF
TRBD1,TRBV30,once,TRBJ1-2,TGTGCCTGGGCGACAGGGGGCCTTGGCTACACCTTC,CAWATGGLGYTF
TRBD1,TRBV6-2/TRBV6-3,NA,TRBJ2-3,TGTGCCAGCAGTTACAGACAGGGGTTGCCAGATACGCAGTATTTT,CASSYRQGLPDTQYF
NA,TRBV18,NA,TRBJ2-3,TGTGCCAGCTCACCAAGACTAGCAGATACGCAGTATTTT,CASSPRLADTQYF
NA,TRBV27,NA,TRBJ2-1,TGTGCCAGCAGTTTATATAGGGGCTCCTACAATGAGCAGTTCTTC,CASSLYRGSYNEQFF
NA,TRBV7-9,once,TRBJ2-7,TGTGCCAGCAGCGAAGGGGTTGCCTACGAGCAGTACTTC,CASSEGVAYEQYF
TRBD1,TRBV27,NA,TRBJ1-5,TGTGCCAGCAGTTTACTCCCGGGACAGGGGTACAATCAGCCCCAGCATTTT,CASSLLPGQGYNQPQHF
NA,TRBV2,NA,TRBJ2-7,TGTGCCAGCAGTGACCCCCTGGAGCAGTACTTC,CASSDPLEQYF
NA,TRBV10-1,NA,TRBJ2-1,TGCGCCAGCAGCCGAGATTTAAGCTCCTACAATGAGCAGTTCTTC,CASSRDLSSYNEQFF
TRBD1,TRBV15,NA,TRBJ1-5,TGTGCCACCAGCAGAGATGGGGCCGGGACAGGGAAGAGGCCCCAGCATTTT,CATSRDGAGTGKRPQHF
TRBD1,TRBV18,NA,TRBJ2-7,TGTGCCAGCTCACCGGGACAGGGAATAATCGAGCAGTACTTC,CASSPGQGIIEQYF
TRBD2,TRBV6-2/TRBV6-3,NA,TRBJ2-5,TGTGCCAGCAGTTTGGCGGGGGGGATCAAGACCCAGTACTTC,CASSLAGGIKTQYF
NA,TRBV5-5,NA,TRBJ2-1,TGTGCCAGCAGCTTGCACAGCAACAATGAGCAGTTCTTC,CASSLHSNNEQFF
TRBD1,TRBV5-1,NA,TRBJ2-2,TGCGCCAGCAGCTTGAGTCGGACAGGGCCCACCGGGGAGCTGTTTTTT,CASSLSRTGPTGELFF
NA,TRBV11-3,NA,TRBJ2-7,TGTGCCAGCAGCCCCATGAGGGCGCCCTACGAGCAGTACTTC,CASSPMRAPYEQYF
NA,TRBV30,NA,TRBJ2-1,TGTGCCTGGAGTGTACTGGATGAGCAGTTCTTC,CAWSVLDEQFF